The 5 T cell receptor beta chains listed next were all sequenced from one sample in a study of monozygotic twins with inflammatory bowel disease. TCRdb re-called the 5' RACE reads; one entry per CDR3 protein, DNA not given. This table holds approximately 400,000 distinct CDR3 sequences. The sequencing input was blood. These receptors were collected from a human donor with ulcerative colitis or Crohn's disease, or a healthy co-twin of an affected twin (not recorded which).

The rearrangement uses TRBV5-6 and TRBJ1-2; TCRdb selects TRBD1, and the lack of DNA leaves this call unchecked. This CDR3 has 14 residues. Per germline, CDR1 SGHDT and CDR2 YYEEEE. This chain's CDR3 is CASSSTGSLSGYTF.

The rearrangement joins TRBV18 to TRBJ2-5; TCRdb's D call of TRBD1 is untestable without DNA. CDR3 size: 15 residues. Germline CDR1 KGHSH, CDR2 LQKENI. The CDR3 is CASSPTTVGQETQYF.

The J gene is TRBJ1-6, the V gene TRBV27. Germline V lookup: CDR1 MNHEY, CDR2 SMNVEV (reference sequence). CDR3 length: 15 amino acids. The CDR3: CASSYGFSYNSPLHF.

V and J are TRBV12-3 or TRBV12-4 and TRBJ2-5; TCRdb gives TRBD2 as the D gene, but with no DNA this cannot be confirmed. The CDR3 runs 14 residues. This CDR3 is CASTSSGSGETQYF.

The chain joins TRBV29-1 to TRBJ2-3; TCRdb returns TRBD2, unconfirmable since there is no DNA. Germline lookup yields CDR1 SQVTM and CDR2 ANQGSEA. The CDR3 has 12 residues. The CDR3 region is CSVGLFTDTQYF.